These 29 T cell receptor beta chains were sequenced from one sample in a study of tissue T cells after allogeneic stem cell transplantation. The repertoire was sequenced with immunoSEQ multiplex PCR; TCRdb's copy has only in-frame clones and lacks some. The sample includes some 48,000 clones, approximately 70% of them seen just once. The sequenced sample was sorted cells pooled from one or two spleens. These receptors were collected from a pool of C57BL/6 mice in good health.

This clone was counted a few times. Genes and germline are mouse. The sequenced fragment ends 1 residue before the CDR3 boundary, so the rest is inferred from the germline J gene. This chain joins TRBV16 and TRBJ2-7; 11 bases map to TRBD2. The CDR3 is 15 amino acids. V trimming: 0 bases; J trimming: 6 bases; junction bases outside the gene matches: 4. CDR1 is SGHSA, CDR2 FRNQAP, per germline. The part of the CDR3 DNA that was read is TGTGCAAGCAGCTTAGATAAACTGGGGGGGCCTGAACAGTAC. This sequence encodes CASSLDKLGGPEQY. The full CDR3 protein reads CASSLDKLGGPEQYF.

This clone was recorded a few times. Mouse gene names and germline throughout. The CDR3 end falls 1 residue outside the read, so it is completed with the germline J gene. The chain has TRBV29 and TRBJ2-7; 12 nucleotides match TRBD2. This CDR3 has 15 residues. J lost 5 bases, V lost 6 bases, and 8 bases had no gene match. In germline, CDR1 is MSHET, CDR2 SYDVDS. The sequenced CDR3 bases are TGTGCTAGCAGATCGACTGGGGGGGCGCGAGATGAACAGTAC. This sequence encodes CASRSTGGARDEQY. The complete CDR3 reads CASRSTGGARDEQYF.

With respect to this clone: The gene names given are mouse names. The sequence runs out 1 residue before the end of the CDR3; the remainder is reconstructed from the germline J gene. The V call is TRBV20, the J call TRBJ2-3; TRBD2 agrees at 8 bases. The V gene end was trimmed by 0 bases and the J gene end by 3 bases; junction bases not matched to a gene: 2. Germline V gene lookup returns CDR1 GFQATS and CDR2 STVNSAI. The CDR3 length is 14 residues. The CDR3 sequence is CGARDWGVAETLYF. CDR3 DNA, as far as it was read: TGTGGTGCTAGGGACTGGGGGGTCGCAGAAACGCTGTAT.

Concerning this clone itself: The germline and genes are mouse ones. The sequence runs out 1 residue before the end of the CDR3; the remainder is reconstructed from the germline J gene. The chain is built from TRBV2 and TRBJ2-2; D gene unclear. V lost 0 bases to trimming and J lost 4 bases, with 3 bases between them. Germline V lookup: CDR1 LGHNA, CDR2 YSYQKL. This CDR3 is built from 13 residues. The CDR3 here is CASSQDSTGQLYF. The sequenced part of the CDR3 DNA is TGTGCCAGCAGCCAAGATAGCACCGGGCAGCTCTAC.

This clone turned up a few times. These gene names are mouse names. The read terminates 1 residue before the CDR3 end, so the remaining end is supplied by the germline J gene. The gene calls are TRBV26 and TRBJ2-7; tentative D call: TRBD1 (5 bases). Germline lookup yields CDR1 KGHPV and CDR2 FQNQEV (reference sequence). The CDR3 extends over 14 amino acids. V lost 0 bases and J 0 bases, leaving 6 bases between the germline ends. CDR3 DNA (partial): TGTGCCAGCAGTCTGTCGACAGTCTCCTATGAACAGTAC. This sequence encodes CASSLSTVSYEQY. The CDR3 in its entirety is CASSLSTVSYEQYF.

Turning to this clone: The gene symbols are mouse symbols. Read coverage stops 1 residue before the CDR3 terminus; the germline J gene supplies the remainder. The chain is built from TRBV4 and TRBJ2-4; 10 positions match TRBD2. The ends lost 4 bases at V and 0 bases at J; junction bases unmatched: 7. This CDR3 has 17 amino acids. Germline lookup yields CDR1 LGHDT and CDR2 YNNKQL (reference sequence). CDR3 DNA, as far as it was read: TGTGCCAGCAGCTCTCCGGGACTGGGGTTGAGTCAAAACACCTTGTAC. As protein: CASSSPGLGLSQNTLY. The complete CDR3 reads CASSSPGLGLSQNTLYF.

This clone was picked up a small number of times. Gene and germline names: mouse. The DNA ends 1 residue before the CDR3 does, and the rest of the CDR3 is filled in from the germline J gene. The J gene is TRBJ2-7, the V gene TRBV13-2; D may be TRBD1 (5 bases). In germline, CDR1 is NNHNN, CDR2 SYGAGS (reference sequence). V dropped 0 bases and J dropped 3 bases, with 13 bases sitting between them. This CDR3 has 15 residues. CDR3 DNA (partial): TGTGCCAGCGGTGATGCAGTTCAGGGCCTCTATGAACAGTAC. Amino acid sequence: CASGDAVQGLYEQY. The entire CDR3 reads CASGDAVQGLYEQYF.

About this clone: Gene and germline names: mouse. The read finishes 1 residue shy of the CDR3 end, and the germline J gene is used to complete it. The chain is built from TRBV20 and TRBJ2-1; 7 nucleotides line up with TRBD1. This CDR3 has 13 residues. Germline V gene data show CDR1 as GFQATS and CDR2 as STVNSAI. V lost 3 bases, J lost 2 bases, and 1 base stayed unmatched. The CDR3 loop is CGASGQDYAEQFF. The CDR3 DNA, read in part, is TGTGGTGCTAGTGGACAGGACTATGCTGAGCAGTTC.

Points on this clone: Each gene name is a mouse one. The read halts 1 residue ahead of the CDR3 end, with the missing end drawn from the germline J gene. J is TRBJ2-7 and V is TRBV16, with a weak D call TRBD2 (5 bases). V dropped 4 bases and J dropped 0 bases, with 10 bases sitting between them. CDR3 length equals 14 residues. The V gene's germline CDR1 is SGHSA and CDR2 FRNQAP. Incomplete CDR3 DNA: TGTGCAAGCAGCTCCCCTGGGAGCTCCTATGAACAGTAC. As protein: CASSSPGSSYEQY. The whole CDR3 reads CASSSPGSSYEQYF.

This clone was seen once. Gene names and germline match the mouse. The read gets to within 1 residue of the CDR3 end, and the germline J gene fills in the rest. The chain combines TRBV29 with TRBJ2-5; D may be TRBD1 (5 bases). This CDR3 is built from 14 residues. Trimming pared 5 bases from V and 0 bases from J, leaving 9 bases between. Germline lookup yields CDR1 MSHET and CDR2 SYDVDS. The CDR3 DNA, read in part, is TGTGCTAGCAGTCGGACATTAAACCAAGACACCCAGTAC. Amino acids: CASSRTLNQDTQY. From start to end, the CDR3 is CASSRTLNQDTQYF.

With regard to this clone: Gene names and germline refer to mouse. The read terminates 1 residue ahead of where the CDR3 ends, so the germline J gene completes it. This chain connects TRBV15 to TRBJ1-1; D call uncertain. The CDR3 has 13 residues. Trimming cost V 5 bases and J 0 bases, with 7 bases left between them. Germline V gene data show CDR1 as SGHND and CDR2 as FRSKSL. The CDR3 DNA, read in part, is TGTGCCAGCAGTCTGGAGGCAAACACAGAAGTCTTC. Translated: CASSLEANTEVF. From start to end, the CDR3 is CASSLEANTEVFF.

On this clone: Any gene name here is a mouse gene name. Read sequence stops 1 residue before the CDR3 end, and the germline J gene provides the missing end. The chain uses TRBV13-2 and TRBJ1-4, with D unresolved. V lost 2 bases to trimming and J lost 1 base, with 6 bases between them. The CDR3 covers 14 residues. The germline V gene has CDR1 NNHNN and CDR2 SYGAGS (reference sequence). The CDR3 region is CASGEWGSNERLFF. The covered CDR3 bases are TGTGCCAGCGGTGAATGGGGTTCCAACGAAAGATTATTT.

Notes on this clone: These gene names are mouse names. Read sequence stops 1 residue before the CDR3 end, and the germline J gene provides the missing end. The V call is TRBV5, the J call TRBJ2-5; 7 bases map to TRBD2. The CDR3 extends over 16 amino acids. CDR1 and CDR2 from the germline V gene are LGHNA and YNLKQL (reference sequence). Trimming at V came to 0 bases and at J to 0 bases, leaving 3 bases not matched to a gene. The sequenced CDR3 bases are TGTGCCAGCAGCCAAGAGGGCTGGGGGAACCAAGACACCCAGTAC. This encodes CASSQEGWGNQDTQY. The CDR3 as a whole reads CASSQEGWGNQDTQYF.

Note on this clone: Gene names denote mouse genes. This chain's CDR3 is CASSQDGTGRGNTLYF. Partial CDR3 DNA: TGTGCCAGCAGCCAAGACGGGACAGGGAGAGGAAATACGCTCTAT. The chain uses TRBV2 and TRBJ1-3, with 9 positions matching TRBD1. The observed sequence ends 1 residue before the CDR3 terminus, with the missing tail filled in from the germline J gene. The ends lost 0 bases at V and 4 bases at J; junction bases unmatched: 4. The CDR3 totals 16 residues. Germline CDR1 reads LGHNA; CDR2 reads YSYQKL. Full variable domain (outside the CDR3, taken from reference TRBV2 and TRBJ1-3): DPKIIQKPKYLVAVTGSEKILICEQYLGHNAMYWYRQSAKKPLEFMFSYSYQKLMDNQTASSRFQPQSSKKNHLDLQITALKPDDSATYFCASSQDGTGRGNTLYFGEGSRLIVV.

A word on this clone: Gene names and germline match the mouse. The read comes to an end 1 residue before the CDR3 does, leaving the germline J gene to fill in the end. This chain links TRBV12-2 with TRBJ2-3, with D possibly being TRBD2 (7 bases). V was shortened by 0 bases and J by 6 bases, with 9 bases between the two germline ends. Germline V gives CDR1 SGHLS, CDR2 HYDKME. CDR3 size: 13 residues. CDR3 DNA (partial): TGTGCCAGCTCTCTCTGGGGGGCGGAAACGCTGTAT. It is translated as CASSLWGAETLY. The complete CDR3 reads CASSLWGAETLYF.

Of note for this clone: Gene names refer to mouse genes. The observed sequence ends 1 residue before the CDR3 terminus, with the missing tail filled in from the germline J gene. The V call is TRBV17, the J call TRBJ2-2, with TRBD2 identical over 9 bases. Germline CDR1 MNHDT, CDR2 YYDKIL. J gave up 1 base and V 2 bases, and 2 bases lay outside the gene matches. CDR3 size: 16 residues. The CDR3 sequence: CASSRQDWGNTGQLYF. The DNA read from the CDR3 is TGTGCTAGCAGTAGACAGGACTGGGGAAACACCGGGCAGCTCTAC.

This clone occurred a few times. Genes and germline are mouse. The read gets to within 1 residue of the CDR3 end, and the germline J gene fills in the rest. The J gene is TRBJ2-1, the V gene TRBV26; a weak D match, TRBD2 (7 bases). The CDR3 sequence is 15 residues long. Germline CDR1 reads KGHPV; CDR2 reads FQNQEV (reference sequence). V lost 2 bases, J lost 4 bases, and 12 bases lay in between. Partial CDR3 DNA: TGTGCCAGCAGTCTGGGGGGCTGGGGGTATGCTGAGCAGTTC. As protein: CASSLGGWGYAEQF. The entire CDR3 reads CASSLGGWGYAEQFF.

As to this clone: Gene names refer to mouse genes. Incomplete CDR3 DNA: TGTGCCAGCAGCCAAGGGGACACCTTGTAC. It encodes CASSQGDTLY. The whole CDR3 sequence is CASSQGDTLYF. The gene calls are TRBV2 and TRBJ2-4, with unresolved D. From the germline J gene comes the end of the CDR3, since the read stops 1 residue before it. The CDR3 consists of 11 residues. With 1 base removed from V and 7 bases from J, the gap between germline ends came to 3 bases. Per the germline V gene, CDR1 is LGHNA and CDR2 is YSYQKL.

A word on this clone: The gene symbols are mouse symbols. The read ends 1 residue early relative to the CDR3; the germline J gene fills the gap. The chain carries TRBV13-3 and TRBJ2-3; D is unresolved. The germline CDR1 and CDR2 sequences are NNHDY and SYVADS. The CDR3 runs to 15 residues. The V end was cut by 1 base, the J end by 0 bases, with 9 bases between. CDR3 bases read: TGTGCCAGCAGTGATCTACGAACTAGTGCAGAAACGCTGTAT. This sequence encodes CASSDLRTSAETLY. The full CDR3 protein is CASSDLRTSAETLYF.

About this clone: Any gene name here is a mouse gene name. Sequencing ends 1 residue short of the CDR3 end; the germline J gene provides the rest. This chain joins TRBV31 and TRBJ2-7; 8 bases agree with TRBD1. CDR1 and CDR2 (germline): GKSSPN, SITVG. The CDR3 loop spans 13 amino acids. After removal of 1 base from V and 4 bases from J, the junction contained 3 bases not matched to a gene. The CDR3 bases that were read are TGTGCCTGGAGTCACGACAGGGGTTATGAACAGTAC. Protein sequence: CAWSHDRGYEQY. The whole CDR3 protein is CAWSHDRGYEQYF. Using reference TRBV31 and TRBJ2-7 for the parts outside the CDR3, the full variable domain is AQTIHQWPVAEIKAVGSPLSLGCTIKGKSSPNLYWYWQATGGTLQQLFYSITVGQVESVVQLNLSASRPKDDQFILSTEKLLLSHSGFYLCAWSHDRGYEQYFGPGTRLTVL.

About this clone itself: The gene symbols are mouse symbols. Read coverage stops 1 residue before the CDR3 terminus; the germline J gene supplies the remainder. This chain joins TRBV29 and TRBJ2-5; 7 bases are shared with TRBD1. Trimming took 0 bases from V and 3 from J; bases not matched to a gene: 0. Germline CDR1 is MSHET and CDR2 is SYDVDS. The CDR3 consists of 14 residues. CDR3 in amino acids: CASSLSTGQDTQYF. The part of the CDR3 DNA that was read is TGTGCTAGCAGTTTATCGACAGGGCAAGACACCCAGTAC.

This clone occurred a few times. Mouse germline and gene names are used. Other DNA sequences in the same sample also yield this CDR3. The CDR3 here is CASSIRGYEQYF. The part of the CDR3 DNA that was read is TGTGCCAGCAGTATAAGAGGGTATGAACAGTAC. The V gene is TRBV19, the J gene TRBJ2-7; no definite D call. The DNA ends 1 residue before the CDR3 does, and the rest of the CDR3 is filled in from the germline J gene. There are 12 residues in the CDR3. The V end lost 1 base, the J end lost 4 bases, and 6 bases lay between the germline ends. The germline V gene has CDR1 FNHDT and CDR2 SITEND (reference sequence).

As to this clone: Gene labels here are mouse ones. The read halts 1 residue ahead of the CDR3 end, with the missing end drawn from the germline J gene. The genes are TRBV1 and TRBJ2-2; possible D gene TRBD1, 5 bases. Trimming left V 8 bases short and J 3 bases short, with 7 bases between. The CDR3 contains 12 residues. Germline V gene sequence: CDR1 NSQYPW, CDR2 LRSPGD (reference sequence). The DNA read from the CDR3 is TGCACCTGCCTCAGGGACACCGGGCAGCTCTAC. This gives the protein CTCLRDTGQLY. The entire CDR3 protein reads CTCLRDTGQLYF.

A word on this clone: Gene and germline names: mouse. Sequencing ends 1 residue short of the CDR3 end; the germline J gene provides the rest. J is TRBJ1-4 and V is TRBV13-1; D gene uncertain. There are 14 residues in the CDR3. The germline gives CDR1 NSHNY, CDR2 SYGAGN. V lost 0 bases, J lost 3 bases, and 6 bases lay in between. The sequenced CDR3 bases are TGTGCCAGCAGTGATGAGGGAGCCAACGAAAGATTATTT. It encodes CASSDEGANERLF. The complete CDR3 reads CASSDEGANERLFF.

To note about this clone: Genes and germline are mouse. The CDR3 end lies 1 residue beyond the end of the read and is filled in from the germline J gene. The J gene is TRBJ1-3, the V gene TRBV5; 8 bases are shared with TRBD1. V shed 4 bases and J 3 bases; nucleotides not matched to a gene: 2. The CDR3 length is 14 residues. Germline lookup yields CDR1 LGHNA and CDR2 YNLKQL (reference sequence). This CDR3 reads CASSRTGSGNTLYF. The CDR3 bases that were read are TGTGCCAGCAGCCGGACAGGGAGTGGAAATACGCTCTAT.

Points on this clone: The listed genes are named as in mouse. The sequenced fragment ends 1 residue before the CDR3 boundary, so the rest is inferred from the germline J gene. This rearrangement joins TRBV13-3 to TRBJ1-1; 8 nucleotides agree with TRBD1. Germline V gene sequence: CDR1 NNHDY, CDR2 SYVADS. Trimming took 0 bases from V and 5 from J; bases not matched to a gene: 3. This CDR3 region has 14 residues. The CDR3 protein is CASSDARGRTEVFF. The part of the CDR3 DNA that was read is TGTGCCAGCAGTGATGCCAGGGGGCGGACAGAAGTCTTC.

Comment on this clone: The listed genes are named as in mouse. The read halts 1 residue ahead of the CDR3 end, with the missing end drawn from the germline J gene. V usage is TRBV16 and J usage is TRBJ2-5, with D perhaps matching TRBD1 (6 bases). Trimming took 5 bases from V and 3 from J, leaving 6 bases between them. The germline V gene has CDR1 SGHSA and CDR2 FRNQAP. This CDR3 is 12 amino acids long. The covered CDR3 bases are TGTGCAAGCAGCAGGGGGCAAGACACCCAGTAC. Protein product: CASSRGQDTQY. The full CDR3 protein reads CASSRGQDTQYF.

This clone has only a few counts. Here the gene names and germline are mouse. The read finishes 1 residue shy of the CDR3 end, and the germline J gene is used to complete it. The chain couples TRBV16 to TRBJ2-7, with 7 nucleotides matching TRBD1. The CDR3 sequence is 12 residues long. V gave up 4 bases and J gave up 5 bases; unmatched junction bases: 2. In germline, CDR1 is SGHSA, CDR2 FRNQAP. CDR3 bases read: TGTGCAAGCAGCTCACAGGGGAATGAACAGTAC. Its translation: CASSSQGNEQY. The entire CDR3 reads CASSSQGNEQYF. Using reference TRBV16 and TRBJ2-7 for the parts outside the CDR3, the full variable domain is NAGVIQTPRHKVTGKGQEATLWCEPISGHSAVFWYRQTIVQGLEFLTYFRNQAPIDDSGMPKERFSAQMPNQSHSTLKIQSTQPQDSAVYLCASSSQGNEQYFGPGTRLTVL.

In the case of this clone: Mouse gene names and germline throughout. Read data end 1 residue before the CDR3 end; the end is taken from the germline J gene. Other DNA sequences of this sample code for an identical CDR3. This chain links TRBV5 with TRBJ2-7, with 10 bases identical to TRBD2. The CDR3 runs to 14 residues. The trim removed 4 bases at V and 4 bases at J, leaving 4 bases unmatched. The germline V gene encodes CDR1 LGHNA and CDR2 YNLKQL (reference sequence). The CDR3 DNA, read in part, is TGTGCCAGCAGCCCCCGGGACTGGGGTTATGAACAGTAC. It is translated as CASSPRDWGYEQY. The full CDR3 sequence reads CASSPRDWGYEQYF.